This T cell receptor (beta chain) was documented in a study of shared clonotypes between healthy human individuals. Comment on this clone: The antigen is unknown.

The protocol was immunoSEQ multiplex PCR, while the TCRdb copy is restricted to in-frame clones and leaves out a portion. The sample yields about 2.4 million clones, over 85% seen once. Whole-study findings and limits: Naive CD4 clonotypes overlapped across a handful of donors at roughly 5%.

Sequencing was performed on naive CD4+ T cells from PBMCs. Specified subset: CD45RA+ positively selected. This clonotype originated in a young man in good health. Some clones in this sample may be carry-over from other donors' samples.

The CDR3 bases are TGTGCCAGCAGCCTACGACTAGCCCCCGAGCAGTACTTC. Its protein product is CASSLRLAPEQYF. The chain recombines TRBV7-2 with TRBJ2-7, with 7 bases identical to TRBD2. Trimming at V came to 5 bases and at J to 6 bases, leaving 7 bases not matched to a gene. Germline V gene lookup returns CDR1 SGHTA and CDR2 FQGNSA. CDR3 length: 13 amino acids.